This T cell receptor (beta chain) is drawn from a study of monozygotic twins with inflammatory bowel disease. This CDR3 has 15 amino acids. Germline CDR1 is LGHNA and CDR2 is YNFKEQ. TCRdb processed the 5' RACE reads again and assigns one entry to each CDR3 protein, with no DNA. The sample has about 330,000 distinct CDR3 sequences. Turning to this clonotype: Its antigen is undetermined.

Study-level findings and limits: TCRbeta inverse Simpson diversity was decreased in IBD patients versus healthy co-twins. Among the T cells, different subtypes could not be distinguished.

This clonotype originated in a human donor with ulcerative colitis or Crohn's disease, or a healthy co-twin of an affected twin (not recorded which). Sequenced: blood. J is TRBJ2-1 and V is TRBV4-2; TCRdb names TRBD1, which stays unverified in the absence of DNA. This CDR3 reads CASSQGDEGWREQFF.